These T cell receptor beta chains were read from a single sample in a study of T cells in Graves' hyperthyroidism and ophthalmopathy. TCRdb ran MiXCR on the multiplex PCR reads and lists one entry per CDR3 protein. The profile shows 600,000 to 700,000 distinct CDR3 sequences, approximately 15% of them singletons. The sample taken for sequencing was blood. These receptors came from a woman between 40 and 55 years old with Graves' ophthalmopathy. Each CDR3 is given with its conserved first and last residue. The D gene is left open where the match is weak. The size entry is marked missing in some rows and otherwise reads once, few, many or a size class.

clone size	V gene	J gene	CDR3 length	D gene	CDR3 protein	CDR3 DNA
many	TRBV6-5	TRBJ2-5	14	.	CASRSSGPQETQYF	TGTGCCAGCAGATCCAGCGGTCCCCAAGAGACCCAGTACTTC
many	TRBV7-8	TRBJ1-1	17	.	CASSLIPLSHRANEAFF	TGTGCCAGCAGCCTTATCCCCCTCTCGCACAGGGCGAATGAAGCTTTCTTT
.	TRBV20-1	TRBJ2-5	15	.	CSAREGTRRGETQYF	TGCAGTGCTAGAGAAGGAACTAGAAGGGGAGAGACCCAGTACTTC
many	TRBV6-2/TRBV6-3	TRBJ1-1	14	TRBD1	CASRRDRPNTEAFF	TGTGCCAGCAGACGGGACAGACCGAACACTGAAGCTTTCTTT
many	TRBV12-3/TRBV12-4	TRBJ2-5	14	.	CASSDETGEETQYF	TGTGCCAGCAGTGACGAGACAGGAGAAGAGACCCAGTACTTC
.	TRBV27	TRBJ2-5	13	.	CASSLSPSKTQYF	TGTGCCAGCAGTTTATCCCCCTCAAAGACCCAGTACTTC
many	TRBV6-5	TRBJ1-5	14	.	CASSPRREVRPQHF	TGTGCCAGCAGTCCCCGGCGAGAGGTAAGGCCCCAGCATTTT
.	TRBV20-1	TRBJ2-2	14	TRBD1	CSARRGRDTGELFF	TGCAGTGCTAGGAGGGGGCGGGACACCGGGGAGCTGTTTTTT
many	TRBV7-8	TRBJ1-1	13	TRBD1	CASSPSKDREAFF	TGTGCCAGCAGCCCGTCGAAGGACAGGGAAGCTTTCTTT
many	TRBV27	TRBJ1-5	18	TRBD1	CASSAGQGVQGSNQPQHF	TGTGCCAGCAGTGCGGGACAGGGGGTCCAGGGGAGCAATCAGCCCCAGCATTTT
many	TRBV20-1	TRBJ2-7	12	.	CSATKPPYEQYF	TGCAGTGCTACCAAGCCCCCTTACGAGCAGTACTTC
once	TRBV5-6	TRBJ1-1	15	TRBD1	CASVDSTGPNTEAFF	TGTGCCAGCGTCGATTCGACAGGGCCGAACACTGAAGCTTTCTTT
.	TRBV12-3/TRBV12-4	TRBJ1-2	10	TRBD1	CASSLGQTIF	TGTGCCAGCAGCCTGGGACAGACCATCTTC
few	TRBV19	TRBJ2-7	14	.	CASSTGGTSYEQYF	TGTGCCAGTAGTACGGGCGGGACCTCCTACGAGCAGTACTTC
many	TRBV11-1	TRBJ1-1	13	TRBD1	CASRTGTDPGAFF	TGTGCCAGCAGAACTGGGACAGACCCTGGAGCTTTCTTT
few	TRBV27	TRBJ2-2	14	.	CASSFSVNTGELFF	TGTGCCAGCAGTTTTAGTGTAAACACCGGGGAGCTGTTTTTT
.	TRBV5-1	TRBJ2-2	15	TRBD2	CASSLEGTSDGELFF	TGCGCCAGCAGCTTGGAAGGGACTAGCGACGGGGAGCTGTTTTTT
few	TRBV18	TRBJ2-7	14	TRBD1	CASSSDRVSYEQYF	TGTGCCAGCTCCTCAGACAGGGTTTCGTACGAGCAGTACTTC
many	TRBV7-2	TRBJ2-7	15	TRBD1	CASSLAGTGSYEQYF	TGTGCCAGCAGCTTAGCCGGGACAGGCTCCTACGAGCAGTACTTC
many	TRBV6-5	TRBJ1-2	15	.	CASSSISTPVYGYTF	TGTGCCAGCAGTTCGATTTCGACGCCAGTCTATGGCTACACCTTC
many	TRBV18	TRBJ1-5	15	.	CASSPGHLRNQPQHF	TGTGCCAGCTCTCCTGGACACCTTAGGAATCAGCCCCAGCATTTT
many	TRBV6-6	TRBJ2-7	16	TRBD1	CASSYPGQATSYEQYF	TGTGCCAGCAGTTACCCCGGACAGGCAACATCCTACGAGCAGTACTTC
many	TRBV6-7	TRBJ1-1	18	TRBD1	CASSSSTGGSGGGTEAFF	TGTGCCAGCAGTTCCTCCACAGGGGGCAGCGGAGGTGGGACTGAAGCTTTCTTT
many	TRBV20-1	TRBJ1-1	13	.	CSVNRDSNTEAFF	TGCAGTGTAAACAGGGATTCGAACACTGAAGCTTTCTTT
many	TRBV24-1	TRBJ2-7	13	TRBD2	CATSGGGSYEQYF	TGTGCCACCAGTGGAGGCGGGAGCTACGAGCAGTACTTC
many	TRBV7-9	TRBJ2-7	16	TRBD1	CASSSLDGQDSYEQYF	TGTGCCAGCAGCTCATTGGATGGACAGGACTCCTACGAGCAGTACTTC
.	TRBV12-3/TRBV12-4	TRBJ1-5	15	.	CASSLEADSEKPQHF	TGTGCCAGCAGTTTAGAGGCGGACAGCGAGAAGCCCCAGCATTTT
many	TRBV28	TRBJ1-2	14	TRBD1	CASRTGNFNYGYTF	TGTGCCAGTCGGACAGGGAACTTTAACTATGGCTACACCTTC
many	TRBV28	TRBJ1-2	14	TRBD1	CASRVTGGGYGYTF	TGTGCCAGCAGGGTGACAGGGGGGGGATATGGCTACACCTTC
many	TRBV5-5	TRBJ1-1	16	.	CASSSRFWPTNTEAFF	TGTGCCAGCAGCTCGAGATTTTGGCCTACGAACACTGAAGCTTTCTTT
many	TRBV6-5	TRBJ2-7	16	TRBD2	CASSSEGLAGGDEQYF	TGTGCCAGCAGTTCGGAAGGACTAGCGGGAGGGGACGAGCAGTACTTC
few	TRBV27	TRBJ1-6	14	.	CASCNLFYNSPLHF	TGTGCCAGCTGTAATCTTTTCTATAATTCACCCCTCCACTTT
once	TRBV20-1	TRBJ1-2	15	TRBD1	CSAREPGQVGFGYTF	TGCAGTGCTAGAGAACCGGGACAGGTGGGATTTGGCTACACCTTC
many	TRBV24-1	TRBJ2-2	16	TRBD1	CATSDLVYQGAGELFF	TGTGCCACCAGTGATTTGGTATATCAGGGGGCCGGGGAGCTGTTTTTT
.	TRBV27	TRBJ1-5	14	.	CASSLLRGRQPQHF	TGTGCCAGCAGTTTGCTGAGGGGGAGACAGCCCCAGCATTTT
many	TRBV19	TRBJ1-1	14	.	CASSMWTVGTEAFF	TGTGCCAGTAGTATGTGGACAGTCGGAACTGAAGCTTTCTTT
many	TRBV12-3/TRBV12-4	TRBJ2-7	15	.	CASSMVGTVAYEQYF	TGTGCCAGCAGTATGGTGGGCACAGTAGCCTACGAGCAGTACTTC
many	TRBV12-3/TRBV12-4	TRBJ2-5	14	.	CASSLNRNQETQYF	TGTGCCAGCAGTTTAAACAGAAATCAAGAGACCCAGTACTTC
many	TRBV7-2	TRBJ1-5	15	TRBD1	CATLTGTGGHQPQHF	TGTGCCACCCTTACCGGGACAGGAGGGCATCAGCCCCAGCATTTT
many	TRBV12-3/TRBV12-4	TRBJ1-1	13	TRBD1	CASSWTGDSEAFF	TGTGCCAGCAGCTGGACAGGGGACTCTGAAGCTTTCTTT
many	TRBV12-3/TRBV12-4	TRBJ2-7	14	TRBD2	CASSFSGGRDEQYF	TGTGCCAGCAGTTTTTCGGGAGGTCGGGACGAGCAGTACTTC
.	TRBV20-1	TRBJ2-5	14	.	CSAPLSGEGETQYF	TGCAGTGCTCCCCTCTCGGGAGAGGGGGAGACCCAGTACTTC
many	TRBV20-1	TRBJ2-5	18	TRBD2	CSARVPRGTSGNQETQYF	TGCAGTGCTAGAGTTCCTCGGGGGACTAGCGGGAACCAAGAGACCCAGTACTTC
many	TRBV9	TRBJ2-7	14	TRBD1	CASSLERDRDEQYF	TGTGCCAGCAGCCTCGAACGGGACAGGGACGAGCAGTACTTC
many	TRBV30	TRBJ2-7	13	.	CAWSFRGSYEQYF	TGTGCCTGGAGTTTTCGGGGCTCCTACGAGCAGTACTTC
many	TRBV12-3/TRBV12-4	TRBJ2-7	16	.	CASSLAPGRSSYEQYF	TGTGCCAGCAGTTTAGCCCCTGGACGGAGCTCCTACGAGCAGTACTTC
many	TRBV6-1	TRBJ2-7	15	TRBD1	CASSDRDRVPYEQYF	TGTGCCAGCAGTGACCGGGACAGGGTGCCCTACGAGCAGTACTTC
few	TRBV19	TRBJ2-2	17	.	CASRDLVTVANTGELFF	TGTGCCAGTAGAGATTTGGTCACAGTCGCGAACACCGGGGAGCTGTTTTTT
many	TRBV6-5	TRBJ2-7	14	.	CASSPGQHSYEQYF	TGTGCCAGCAGCCCCGGACAGCACTCCTACGAGCAGTACTTC